This TCR beta chain is drawn from a study of T-cell reconstitution after alpha-beta-depleted transplantation in children. The CDR3 loop spans 18 amino acids. The ends were cut back, 4 bases at V and 4 bases at J, with 23 bases in the middle. Looked up from germline, CDR1 is KGHDR and CDR2 is SFDVKD. As it was prepared, the TCRbeta library received unique molecular identifiers. TCRdb itself ran the PCR reads through MiXCR, one entry per CDR3 protein. Altogether over 400,000 distinct CDR3 sequences are present, about an eighth being singletons, with the ten largest covering more than 5.5%. This clonotype was detected a few times.

The material was PBMCs from the stem cell graft donor, obtained from the stem cell graft. The TCR originated in a human donor who donated a stem cell graft to a child with combined immunodeficiency. This chain links TRBV24-1 with TRBJ2-3; D ambiguous. CDR3 loop: CATSDPQPPGVLADTQYF. The CDR3 nucleotides are TGTGCCACCAGTGACCCACAGCCACCAGGAGTACTGGCAGATACGCAGTATTTT.